This TCR beta chain was sequenced in a study of T cells in Graves' hyperthyroidism and ophthalmopathy (dated by TCRdb to between 2017 and 2020). The study in broad terms: Peripheral blood samples were taken at the time of initial diagnosis, prior to any treatment. After blood sampling, hyperthyroidism patients were treated with methimazole at a starting dose of 30 mg daily, and ophthalmopathy patients were treated with high-dose intravenous methylprednisolone. The paper describes TCR Vbeta CDR3 sequencing of 120 to 150 peripheral blood samples, made up of 43 ophthalmopathy patients, 70 to 75 hyperthyroidism patients and 17 progressor patients. Prospective prediction of ophthalmopathy was tested in an independent validation cohort of fewer than 20 hyperthyroidism patients and approximately 17 patients who later progressed to ophthalmopathy. The 85 to 100 discovery patients were divided at random into training and test sets in a 7:3 ratio. TCR V-J signatures able to tell the groups apart were searched for in a discovery cohort of 90 to 100 patients, of whom more than 40 had Graves' ophthalmopathy and 55 to 65 had stable Graves' hyperthyroidism. In over five Graves' hyperthyroidism patients, the study also compared T-cell repertoires from thyroid tissue with T-cell repertoires from blood.

The CDR3 covers 14 residues, taking in both the cysteine and the phenylalanine. Just the 42-base CDR3 DNA is kept, in frame starting at base 1. V and J are truncated by 7 bases and 3 bases respectively, leaving an intervening sequence of 19 bases. Sequences SQVTM (CDR1) and ANQGSEA (CDR2) are obtained from the germline V gene. The TCR beta CDR3 regions were amplified from RNA transcripts. The first round of RT-PCR for the TCR CDR3 was performed with the HTBI primer set and the Qiagen OneStep RT-PCR kit. Libraries were constructed in a second round of multiplex PCR, after which size selection and purification were carried out. Paired-end sequencing of the libraries was performed with 100 bp reads on an Illumina HiSeq2000. Per the source publication's procedure: SOAPnuke was used to process the raw data, throwing out any read that contained adapters or uncalled bases, had a mean Phred below 15, or lacked an exact constant-primer or identifier match. COPE v1.2.5 was used to merge the high-quality paired reads, and each unique nucleotide sequence was defined as a clonotype. MiTCR v1.1 was used to align the clonotypes against IMGT TRBV, TRBD and TRBJ reference segments. The analysis included only V-J combinations with a frequency above 0.0001, which together covered 99% to 99.2% of the repertoires. A TCS score was defined as the ratio between F50 (clonal expansion) and ExV (chaos), using BLOSUM62-based TCRdist between CDR3 peptides within each V-J. Welch's t-statistics and random forest reduced fewer than 550 V-J features to roughly 13, which were used in a naive Bayes classifier (R e1071). Thyroid-blood repertoire similarity was quantified with the Morisita-Horn index. TCRdb reworked the public reads: Q25 trimming with fastp, MiXCR clone assembly, productive beta chains retained. Records with the same CDR3 protein are collapsed into one entry carrying the most frequent genes and DNA. TCRdb, rather than the study authors, made the V and J calls. For this sample there are about 840,000 distinct CDR3 sequences; roughly 37% appear just once. The ten biggest clones cover about 9% of the sample.

On the study overall, not on this receptor specifically: Most expanded thyroid clonotypes (frequency above 0.001) were also found in blood, which suggests that blood repertoires may mirror thyroid immune responses. No statistical method was used to fix the sample size in advance, and group allocation was not hidden from the investigators. In cross-validation, a model built on a 13 V-J signature told ophthalmopathy apart from stable hyperthyroidism with 85% to 90% sensitivity and about 81% specificity, and in testing the same model reached 80%/75%. In validation, the model predicted progression to ophthalmopathy a median of roughly six months before onset, with over 55% sensitivity and nearly 75% specificity.

Points on this clonotype: It has no known antigen specificity. Base-call qualities are not available, and no considerably larger clone is one nucleotide away.

Stable Graves' hyperthyroidism was defined as the absence of progression to ophthalmopathy over 18 months of follow-up. Hyperthyroidism patients were newly diagnosed, with disease duration under 2 months, and aged 18 to 65 years. Any patient with an uncontrolled infection, another autoimmune disease, pregnancy or lactation was excluded. Diagnoses relied on clinical symptoms, serum thyroxine and TRAb, thyroid ultrasound and orbital computed tomography. Ficoll-Paque density gradient centrifugation was used to isolate PBMCs from around 10 ml of fresh peripheral blood. Total RNA was extracted using Trizol reagent, and RNA quality was assessed on an Agilent 2100 Bioanalyzer.

Here the chain combines TRBV29-1 and TRBJ2-7; tentative D gene TRBD2, with 6 bases matching. This receptor was taken from a man aged 18-30 years with Graves' hyperthyroidism. Sequenced sample: blood. The CDR3 region has the sequence CSAGPTNGGYEQYF. The DNA sequence is TGCAGCGCAGGACCAACGAACGGGGGCTACGAGCAGTACTTC.